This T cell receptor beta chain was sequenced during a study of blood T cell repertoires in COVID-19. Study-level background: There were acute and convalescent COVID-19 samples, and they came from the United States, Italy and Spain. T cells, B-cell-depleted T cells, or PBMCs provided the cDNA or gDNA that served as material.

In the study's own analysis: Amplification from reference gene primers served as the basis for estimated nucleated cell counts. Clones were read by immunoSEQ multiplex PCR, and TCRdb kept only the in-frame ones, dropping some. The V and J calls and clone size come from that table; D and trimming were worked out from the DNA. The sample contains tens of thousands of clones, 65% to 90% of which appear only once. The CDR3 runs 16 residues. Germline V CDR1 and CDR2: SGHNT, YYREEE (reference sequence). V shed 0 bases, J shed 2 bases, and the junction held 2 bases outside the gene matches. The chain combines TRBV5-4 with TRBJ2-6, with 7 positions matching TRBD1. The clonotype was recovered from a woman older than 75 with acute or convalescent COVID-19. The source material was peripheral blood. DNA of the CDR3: TGTGCCAGCAGCTTGGACAGGGGTGCTGGGGCCAACGTCCTGACTTTC. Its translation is CASSLDRGAGANVLTF.